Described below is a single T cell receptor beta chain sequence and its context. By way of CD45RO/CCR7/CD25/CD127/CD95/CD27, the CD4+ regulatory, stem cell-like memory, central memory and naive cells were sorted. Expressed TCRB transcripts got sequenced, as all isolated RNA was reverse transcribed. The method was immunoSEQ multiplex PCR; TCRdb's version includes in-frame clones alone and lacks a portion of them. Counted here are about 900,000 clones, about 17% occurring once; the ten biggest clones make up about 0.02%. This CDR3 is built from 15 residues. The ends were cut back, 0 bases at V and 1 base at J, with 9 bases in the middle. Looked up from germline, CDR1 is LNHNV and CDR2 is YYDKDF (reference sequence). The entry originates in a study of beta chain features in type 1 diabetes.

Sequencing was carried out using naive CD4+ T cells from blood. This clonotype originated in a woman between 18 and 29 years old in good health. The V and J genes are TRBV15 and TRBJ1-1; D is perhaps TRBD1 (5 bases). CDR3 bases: TGTGCCACCAGCAGAGAAGGGGCGCCGAACACTGAAGCTTTCTTT. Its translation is CATSREGAPNTEAFF.